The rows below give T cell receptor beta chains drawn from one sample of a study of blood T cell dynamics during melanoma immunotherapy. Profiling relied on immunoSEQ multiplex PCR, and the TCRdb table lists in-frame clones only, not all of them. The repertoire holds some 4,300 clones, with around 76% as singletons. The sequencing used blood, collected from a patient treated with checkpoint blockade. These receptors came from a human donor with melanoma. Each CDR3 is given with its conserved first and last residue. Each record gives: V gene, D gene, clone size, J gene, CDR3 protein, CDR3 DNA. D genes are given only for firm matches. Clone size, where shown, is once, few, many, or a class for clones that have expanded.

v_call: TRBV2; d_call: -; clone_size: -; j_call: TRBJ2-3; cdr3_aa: CASSEPGLVPDTQYF; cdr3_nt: TGTGCCAGCAGTGAACCAGGGTTGGTCCCAGATACGCAGTATTTT
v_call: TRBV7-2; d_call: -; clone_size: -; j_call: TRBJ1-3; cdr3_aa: CASEKGGQMSGNTIYF; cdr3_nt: TGTGCCAGCGAGAAGGGGGGCCAAATGTCTGGAAACACCATATATTTT
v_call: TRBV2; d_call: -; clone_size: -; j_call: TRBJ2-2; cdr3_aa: CASSETWPGGLNTGELFF; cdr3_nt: TGTGCCAGCAGTGAAACCTGGCCTGGGGGCTTGAACACCGGGGAGCTGTTTTTT
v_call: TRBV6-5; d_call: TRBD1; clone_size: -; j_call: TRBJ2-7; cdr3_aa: CASTQRQGPYEQYF; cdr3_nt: TGTGCCAGCACCCAACGACAGGGGCCATACGAGCAGTACTTC
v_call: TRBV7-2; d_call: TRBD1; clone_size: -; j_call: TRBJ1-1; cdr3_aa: CASSLGQGAHTEAFF; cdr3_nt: TGTGCCAGCAGCCTTGGACAGGGGGCGCACACTGAAGCTTTCTTT
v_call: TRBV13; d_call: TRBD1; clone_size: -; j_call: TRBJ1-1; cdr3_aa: CASFRGTGGSEAFF; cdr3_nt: TGTGCCAGCTTTAGGGGGACAGGGGGTTCTGAAGCTTTCTTT
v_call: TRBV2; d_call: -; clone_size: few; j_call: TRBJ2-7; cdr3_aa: CASSAEAFYEQYF; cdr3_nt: TGTGCCAGCAGTGCAGAGGCCTTCTACGAGCAGTACTTC
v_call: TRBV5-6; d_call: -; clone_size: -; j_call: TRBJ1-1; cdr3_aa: CASSLGRVAFF; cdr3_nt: TGTGCCAGCAGCTTGGGTAGAGTGGCTTTCTTT
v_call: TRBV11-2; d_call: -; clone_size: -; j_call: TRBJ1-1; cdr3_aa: CASSLEGVGTEAFF; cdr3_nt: TGTGCCAGCAGCTTGGAGGGGGTTGGGACTGAAGCTTTCTTT
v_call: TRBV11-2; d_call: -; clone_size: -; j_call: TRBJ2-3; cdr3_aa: CASSLEGLTDTQYF; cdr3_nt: TGTGCCAGCAGCTTAGAGGGGCTCACAGATACGCAGTATTTT
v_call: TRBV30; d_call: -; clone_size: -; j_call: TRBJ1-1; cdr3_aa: CAWNDGNTEAFF; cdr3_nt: TGTGCCTGGAATGACGGGAACACTGAAGCTTTCTTT
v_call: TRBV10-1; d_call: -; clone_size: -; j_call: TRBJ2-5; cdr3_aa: CASSDARPLIPQETQYF; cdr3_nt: TGCGCCAGCAGTGACGCCAGGCCATTAATCCCACAAGAGACCCAGTACTTC
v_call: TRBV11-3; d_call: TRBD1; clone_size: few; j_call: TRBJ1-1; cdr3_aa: CASSPSGQGNTEAFF; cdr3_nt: TGTGCCAGCAGCCCTTCGGGACAGGGGAACACTGAAGCTTTCTTT
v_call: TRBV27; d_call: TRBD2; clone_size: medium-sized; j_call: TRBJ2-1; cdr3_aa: CASTLGLAGRSEQFF; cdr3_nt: TGTGCCAGCACCCTGGGACTAGCGGGGAGAAGTGAGCAGTTCTTC
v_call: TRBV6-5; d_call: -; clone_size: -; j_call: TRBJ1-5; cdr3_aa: CASSPKVYSNQPQHF; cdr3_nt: TGTGCCAGCAGTCCTAAGGTTTATAGCAATCAGCCCCAGCATTTT
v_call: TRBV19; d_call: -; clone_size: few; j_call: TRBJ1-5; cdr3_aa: CASSPAPQRPQHF; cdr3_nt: TGTGCCAGTAGTCCCGCCCCCCAGCGGCCCCAGCATTTT
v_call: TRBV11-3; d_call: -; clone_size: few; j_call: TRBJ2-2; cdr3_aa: CASSFSGSLRAGELFF; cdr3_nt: -
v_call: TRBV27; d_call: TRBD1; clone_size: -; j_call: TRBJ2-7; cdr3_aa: CASSFYSGQGASYEQYF; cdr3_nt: TGTGCCAGCAGTTTTTACTCCGGACAGGGGGCATCCTACGAGCAGTACTTC
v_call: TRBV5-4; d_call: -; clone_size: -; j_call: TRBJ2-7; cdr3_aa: CASSLGQGVYEQYF; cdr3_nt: TGTGCCAGCAGCTTAGGGCAGGGAGTCTACGAGCAGTACTTC